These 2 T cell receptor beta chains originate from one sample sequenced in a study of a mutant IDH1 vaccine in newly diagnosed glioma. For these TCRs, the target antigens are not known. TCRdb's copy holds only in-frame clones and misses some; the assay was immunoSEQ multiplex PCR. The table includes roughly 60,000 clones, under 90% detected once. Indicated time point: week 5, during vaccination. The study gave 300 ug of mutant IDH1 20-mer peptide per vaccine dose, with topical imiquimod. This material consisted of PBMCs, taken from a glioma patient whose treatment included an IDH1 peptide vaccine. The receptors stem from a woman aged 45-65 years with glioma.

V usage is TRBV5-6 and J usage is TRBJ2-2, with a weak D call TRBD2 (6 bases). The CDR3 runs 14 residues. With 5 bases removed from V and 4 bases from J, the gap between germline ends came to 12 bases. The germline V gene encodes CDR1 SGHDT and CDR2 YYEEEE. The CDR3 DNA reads TGTGCCAGCAGTCTTATTAGCGGCACCGGGGAGCTGTTTTTT. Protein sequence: CASSLISGTGELFF. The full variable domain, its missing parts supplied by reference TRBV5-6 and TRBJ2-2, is DAGVTQSPTHLIKTRGQQVTLRCSPKSGHDTVSWYQQALGQGPQFIFQYYEEEERQRGNFPDRFSGHQFPNYSSELNVNALLLGDSALYLCASSLISGTGELFFGEGSRLTVL.

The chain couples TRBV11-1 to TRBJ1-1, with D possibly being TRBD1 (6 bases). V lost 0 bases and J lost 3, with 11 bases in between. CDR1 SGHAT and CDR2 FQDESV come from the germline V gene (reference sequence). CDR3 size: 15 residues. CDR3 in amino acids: CASSLAQGRDTEAFF. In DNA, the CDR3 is TGTGCCAGCAGCTTAGCGCAGGGGCGCGACACTGAAGCTTTCTTT. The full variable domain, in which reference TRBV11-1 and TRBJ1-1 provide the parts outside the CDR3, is EAEVAQSPRYKITEKSQAVAFWCDPISGHATLYWYRQILGQGPELLVQFQDESVVDDSQLPKDRFSAERLKGVDSTLKIQPAELGDSAMYLCASSLAQGRDTEAFFGQGTRLTVV.